This paragraph covers one TCR beta chain sequence. The CDR3 extends over 14 amino acids. The V and J ends lost 10 bases and 5 bases respectively, with 21 bases between them. Looked up from germline, CDR1 is MNHEY and CDR2 is SMNVEV (reference sequence). This entry is derived from a study of blood T cell repertoires in COVID-19. The wider study: From the United States, Italy and Spain came samples of acute and convalescent COVID-19.

Data came from immunoSEQ multiplex PCR; TCRdb stores just in-frame clones and leaves some out. The sample lists around 190,000 clones, more than 75% occurring once. Sequenced: peripheral blood. The receptor was derived from a human donor in a cohort sampled during active COVID-19. The gene calls are TRBV27 and TRBJ2-7; perhaps TRBD1 as D (5 bases). Here the CDR3 DNA reads TGTGCCACGAGTCAGACAGTTCTCATCGACGAGCAGTACTTC. Amino acids: CATSQTVLIDEQYF.